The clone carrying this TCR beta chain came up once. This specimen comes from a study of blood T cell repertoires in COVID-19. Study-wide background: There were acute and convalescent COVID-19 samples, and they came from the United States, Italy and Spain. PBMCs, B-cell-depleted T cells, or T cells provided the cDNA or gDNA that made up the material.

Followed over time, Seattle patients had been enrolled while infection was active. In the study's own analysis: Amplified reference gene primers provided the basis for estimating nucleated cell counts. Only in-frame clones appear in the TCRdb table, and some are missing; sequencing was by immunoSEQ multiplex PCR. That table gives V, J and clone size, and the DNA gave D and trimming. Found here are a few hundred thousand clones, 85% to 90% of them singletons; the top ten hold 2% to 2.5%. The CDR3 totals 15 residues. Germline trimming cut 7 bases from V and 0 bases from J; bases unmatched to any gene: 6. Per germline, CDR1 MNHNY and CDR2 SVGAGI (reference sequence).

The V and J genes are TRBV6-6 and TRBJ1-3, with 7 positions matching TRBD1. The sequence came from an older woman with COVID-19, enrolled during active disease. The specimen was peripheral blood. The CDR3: CASKTGVTSGNTIYF. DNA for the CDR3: TGTGCCAGCAAAACAGGGGTTACCTCTGGAAACACCATATATTTT.